A selection of T cell receptor beta chains follows, all from one sample in a study of T cells after yellow fever vaccination. TCRdb processed the 5' RACE reads anew with MiXCR; each CDR3 protein has one entry. This sample yields approximately 300,000 distinct CDR3 sequences, of which 6.8% are seen a single time; about 18% belongs to the top ten. The input for sequencing was PBMCs, taken about 41 days after the first yellow fever vaccination. The receptors stem from a man aged 18-30 years who received the YFV17D yellow fever vaccine. The CDR3 runs from the conserved cysteine through the conserved F or W. The order of the fields is V gene, J gene, D gene, clone size, CDR3 DNA, CDR3 protein. D genes are given only for firm matches. Not every row has a clone size; where given, it reads once, few, many or a size class.

v_call: TRBV5-1
j_call: TRBJ2-4
d_call: .
clone_size: .
cdr3_nt: TGCGCCAGCAGCTTAGGGTCGACCAAAAACATTCAGTACTTC
cdr3_aa: CASSLGSTKNIQYF

v_call: TRBV12-3/TRBV12-4
j_call: TRBJ2-1
d_call: .
clone_size: few
cdr3_nt: TGTGCCAGCAGTCCGGGAAGAAGCAATGAGCAGTTCTTC
cdr3_aa: CASSPGRSNEQFF

v_call: TRBV6-1
j_call: TRBJ2-1
d_call: .
clone_size: few
cdr3_nt: TGTGCCACAACTGTGCCAGGGGAGTACTATGAGCAGTTCTTC
cdr3_aa: CATTVPGEYYEQFF

v_call: TRBV18
j_call: TRBJ2-1
d_call: .
clone_size: .
cdr3_nt: TGTGCCAGCTCACCAGTAGATGAGCAGTTCTTC
cdr3_aa: CASSPVDEQFF

v_call: TRBV12-3/TRBV12-4
j_call: TRBJ2-3
d_call: TRBD2
clone_size: few
cdr3_nt: TGTGCCAGCCGGAGCGGGGGGGGCACAGATACGCAGTATTTT
cdr3_aa: CASRSGGGTDTQYF

v_call: TRBV7-8
j_call: TRBJ1-5
d_call: .
clone_size: .
cdr3_nt: TGTGCCAGCAGCTTAGCCCGTTTTCGGGGATACCAGCCCCAGCATTTT
cdr3_aa: CASSLARFRGYQPQHF

v_call: TRBV29-1
j_call: TRBJ2-3
d_call: .
clone_size: few
cdr3_nt: TGCAGCGTTGAAGATGGGACCACAGATACGCAGTATTTT
cdr3_aa: CSVEDGTTDTQYF

v_call: TRBV29-1
j_call: TRBJ2-3
d_call: .
clone_size: .
cdr3_nt: TGCAGCGTCGTTGAGGGGGTGTTGACAGATACGCAGTATTTT
cdr3_aa: CSVVEGVLTDTQYF

v_call: TRBV18
j_call: TRBJ2-5
d_call: TRBD1
clone_size: few
cdr3_nt: TGTGCCAGCTCACCACCGGGACAGGGGGTGAGGGAGACCCAGTACTTC
cdr3_aa: CASSPPGQGVRETQYF

v_call: TRBV7-2
j_call: TRBJ1-6
d_call: .
clone_size: many
cdr3_nt: TGTGCCAGCAGACGAGGGCAAAATTCACCCCTCCACTTT
cdr3_aa: CASRRGQNSPLHF

v_call: TRBV18
j_call: TRBJ2-7
d_call: TRBD2
clone_size: .
cdr3_nt: TGTGCCAGCTCACCCCCTAACCAGCGGGGGACGGACGAGCAGTACTTC
cdr3_aa: CASSPPNQRGTDEQYF

v_call: TRBV5-4
j_call: TRBJ2-1
d_call: .
clone_size: .
cdr3_nt: TGTGCCAGCAGCTTGGGGTCAAGTGAGCAGTTCTTC
cdr3_aa: CASSLGSSEQFF

v_call: TRBV11-2
j_call: TRBJ1-2
d_call: TRBD1
clone_size: many
cdr3_nt: TGTGCCAGCAGCTTATTGGGACAGGGCTATGGCTACACCTTC
cdr3_aa: CASSLLGQGYGYTF

v_call: TRBV12-3/TRBV12-4
j_call: TRBJ1-2
d_call: .
clone_size: many
cdr3_nt: TGTGCCAGCAGGGATCAAAACCCGTATGGCTACACCTTC
cdr3_aa: CASRDQNPYGYTF

v_call: TRBV6-1
j_call: TRBJ1-1
d_call: .
clone_size: few
cdr3_nt: TGTGCCAGCAGTGATCAGGGAGGAAAGACTGAAGCTTTCTTT
cdr3_aa: CASSDQGGKTEAFF

v_call: TRBV5-1
j_call: TRBJ1-1
d_call: TRBD1
clone_size: many
cdr3_nt: TGCGCCAGCAGCTTCACAGGGGGCACTGAAGCTTTCTTT
cdr3_aa: CASSFTGGTEAFF

v_call: TRBV7-9
j_call: TRBJ2-3
d_call: .
clone_size: few
cdr3_nt: TGTGCCAGCAGCTTAGCCGGAGTAATCACAGATACGCAGTATTTT
cdr3_aa: CASSLAGVITDTQYF

v_call: TRBV19
j_call: TRBJ2-7
d_call: TRBD1
clone_size: .
cdr3_nt: TGTGCCAGTAGAAGACAGGGTCTAAGCGAGCAGTACTTC
cdr3_aa: CASRRQGLSEQYF

v_call: TRBV28
j_call: TRBJ1-5
d_call: .
clone_size: once
cdr3_nt: TGTGCCAGCAGTTTTAGGAGGAGGGGCAATCAGCCCCAGCATTTT
cdr3_aa: CASSFRRRGNQPQHF

v_call: TRBV20-1
j_call: TRBJ1-1
d_call: TRBD1
clone_size: many
cdr3_nt: TGCAGTGCTGGAGCCGGGACAGGGGGCTGGGGGTGGGTGGCTTTCTTT
cdr3_aa: CSAGAGTGGWGWVAFF

v_call: TRBV23-1
j_call: TRBJ2-1
d_call: .
clone_size: few
cdr3_nt: TGCGCCAGCAGTGTGGGGACCAAGCAGTTCTTC
cdr3_aa: CASSVGTKQFF

v_call: TRBV12-3/TRBV12-4
j_call: TRBJ2-3
d_call: .
clone_size: few
cdr3_nt: TGTGCCAGCATCGTGGGGTGGAACACAGATACGCAGTATTTT
cdr3_aa: CASIVGWNTDTQYF

v_call: TRBV27
j_call: TRBJ1-6
d_call: .
clone_size: few
cdr3_nt: TGTGCCAGCAGTTTAGAGGGGCGGGAAAATTCACCCCTCCACTTT
cdr3_aa: CASSLEGRENSPLHF

v_call: TRBV25-1
j_call: TRBJ1-6
d_call: .
clone_size: many
cdr3_nt: TGTGCCAGCAGTGAATATTCTGGGTCCCTCCACTTT
cdr3_aa: CASSEYSGSLHF

v_call: TRBV18
j_call: TRBJ2-1
d_call: TRBD2
clone_size: many
cdr3_nt: TGTGCCAGCTCACCACCTGCCCCGGGGGGGGCTAGGAATGAGCAGTTCTTC
cdr3_aa: CASSPPAPGGARNEQFF

v_call: TRBV7-2
j_call: TRBJ1-2
d_call: .
clone_size: .
cdr3_nt: TGTGCCAGCAGCTTTTCGGCGTCCAGTGGCTACACCTTC
cdr3_aa: CASSFSASSGYTF

v_call: TRBV5-8
j_call: TRBJ2-3
d_call: TRBD2
clone_size: .
cdr3_nt: TGTGCCAGCAGCTTCAGCGGGGGGCGCACAGATACGCAGTATTTT
cdr3_aa: CASSFSGGRTDTQYF

v_call: TRBV27
j_call: TRBJ2-7
d_call: TRBD1
clone_size: many
cdr3_nt: TGTGCCAGCAGTTTCACGACAGGGGTGGGGGAGCAGTACTTC
cdr3_aa: CASSFTTGVGEQYF

v_call: TRBV12-3/TRBV12-4
j_call: TRBJ2-5
d_call: TRBD2
clone_size: few
cdr3_nt: TGTGCCAGCAGTTTCCTAGGACTAGCGGGGGGCCAAAGGGAGACCCAGTACTTC
cdr3_aa: CASSFLGLAGGQRETQYF

v_call: TRBV5-4
j_call: TRBJ2-1
d_call: .
clone_size: few
cdr3_nt: TGTGCCAGCAGCTTGGCTCCCAATGAGCAGTTCTTC
cdr3_aa: CASSLAPNEQFF

v_call: TRBV5-1
j_call: TRBJ2-5
d_call: .
clone_size: few
cdr3_nt: TGCGCCAGCAGCTTGGTATCGGGGGGCCCTCCTCAAGAGACCCAGTACTTC
cdr3_aa: CASSLVSGGPPQETQYF

v_call: TRBV12-3/TRBV12-4
j_call: TRBJ1-2
d_call: TRBD1
clone_size: .
cdr3_nt: TGTGCCAGCAGCACTCCCGGGACAGGGGGCGCCTATGGCTACACCTTC
cdr3_aa: CASSTPGTGGAYGYTF

v_call: TRBV15
j_call: TRBJ2-5
d_call: .
clone_size: .
cdr3_nt: TGTGCCACCACCGCTAGTACAGCGCAAGAGACCCAGTACTTC
cdr3_aa: CATTASTAQETQYF

v_call: TRBV20-1
j_call: TRBJ1-1
d_call: .
clone_size: .
cdr3_nt: TGCAGGGCCCAACTAAGTATGAACACTGAAGCTTTCTTT
cdr3_aa: CRAQLSMNTEAFF

v_call: TRBV28
j_call: TRBJ2-5
d_call: .
clone_size: .
cdr3_nt: TGTGCCAGCAGTTATACAGGGAGAGAGACCCAGTACTTC
cdr3_aa: CASSYTGRETQYF

v_call: TRBV7-9
j_call: TRBJ1-1
d_call: .
clone_size: .
cdr3_nt: TGTGCCAGCAGCTTAGCGGGGGACGGCACTGAAGCTTTCTTT
cdr3_aa: CASSLAGDGTEAFF